This T cell receptor beta chain was obtained from a study of shared clonotypes between healthy human individuals. Assay: immunoSEQ multiplex PCR; the TCRdb copy retains only in-frame clones and omits some. The table shows 500,000 to 550,000 clones, with more than 95% occurring only once. Germline V gives CDR1 SGHNT, CDR2 YYREEE (reference sequence). The CDR3 loop spans 16 amino acids. V was pared by 10 bases and J by 0 bases, with 20 bases between. The chain joins TRBV5-4 to TRBJ2-1, with D maybe TRBD2 (6 bases). Sequenced input: naive CD4+ T cells sorted from blood. Subset denoted: CD45RA+ positively selected. This TCR was recovered from a woman younger than 45 in good health. CDR3 amino acids: CASQLGSGGSYNEQFF. The CDR3 DNA reads as TGTGCCTCCCAACTGGGGTCCGGGGGCTCCTACAATGAGCAGTTCTTC.